The rows below give T cell receptor beta chains drawn from one sample of a study of T cells after yellow fever vaccination. A single record per CDR3 protein comes from TCRdb applying MiXCR to the 5' RACE reads. This table holds 120,000 or so distinct CDR3 sequences, under 9% found once. The sample here was CD8+ T cells sorted from PBMCs, taken on the day of the yellow fever booster vaccination. Receptor source: a man aged 18 to 30 who received the YFV17D yellow fever vaccine. CDR3s include the opening cysteine and the closing phenylalanine or tryptophan. Each record gives: J gene, V gene, D gene, clone size, CDR3 protein, CDR3 DNA. D genes are given only for firm matches. Clone size is stated in some rows and not others, as once, few, many or a class when expanded.

>TRBJ1-2|TRBV20-1|-|-
CSARDSHITNYGYTF
TGCAGTGCTAGAGATTCTCACATAACTAACTATGGCTACACCTTC
>TRBJ1-2|TRBV12-3/TRBV12-4|-|few
CASSRGVGYGYTF
TGTGCCAGCAGCCGAGGGGTAGGTTATGGCTACACCTTC
>TRBJ2-7|TRBV4-1|TRBD2|many
CASSQHFRGGSYYEQYF
TGCGCCAGCAGCCAACATTTTCGGGGGGGATCGTACTACGAGCAGTACTTC
>TRBJ2-5|TRBV6-5|-|many
CASSGTGFQETQYF
TGTGCCAGCAGTGGCACAGGGTTCCAAGAGACCCAGTACTTC
>TRBJ2-3|TRBV7-2|TRBD2|-
CASRPSGTSITDTQYF
TGTGCCAGCAGACCATCCGGGACTAGCATCACAGATACGCAGTATTTT
>TRBJ2-1|TRBV19|-|few
CASTPGRRVGSEQFF
TGTGCCAGTACGCCAGGGCGGCGAGTAGGGAGTGAGCAGTTCTTC
>TRBJ2-7|TRBV4-3|TRBD1|-
CASSPSDRPSRYPYEQYF
TGCGCCAGCAGCCCCTCGGACAGGCCCTCCCGCTATCCCTACGAGCAGTACTTC
>TRBJ2-7|TRBV7-2|-|-
CASSLAGWHESSYEQYF
TGTGCCAGCAGCTTAGCGGGATGGCACGAGAGCTCCTACGAGCAGTACTTC
>TRBJ1-2|TRBV5-6|-|few
CASSSQGLDGYTF
TGTGCCAGCAGCTCCCAGGGGCTGGATGGCTACACCTTC
>TRBJ2-3|TRBV6-1|-|many
CASSLGGASTDTQYF
TGTGCCAGCAGTTTAGGGGGGGCTAGCACAGATACGCAGTATTTT
>TRBJ1-5|TRBV28|-|-
CASTLTDSWGNQPQHF
TGTGCCAGCACCCTGACGGACTCATGGGGCAATCAGCCCCAGCATTTT
>TRBJ2-1|TRBV10-2|TRBD2|-
CASSGDYREQFF
TGCGCCAGCAGCGGGGACTACCGTGAGCAGTTCTTC
>TRBJ1-1|TRBV10-3|-|many
CAIKQGFLGNTEAFF
TGTGCCATCAAACAGGGTTTCCTTGGGAACACTGAAGCTTTCTTT
>TRBJ2-3|TRBV7-3|-|-
CASSPAADGGTDTQYF
TGTGCCAGCAGCCCAGCGGCCGACGGTGGGACAGATACGCAGTATTTT